This T cell receptor beta chain is from a study of cytomegalovirus exposure and HLA in healthy donors. The CDR3 runs 15 residues. V gave up 3 bases and J gave up 0 bases, with 10 bases separating them. Germline V gene data show CDR1 as SGHRS and CDR2 as YFSETQ. The PCR ran on 60 Vbeta and 13 Jbeta primers. Measured with immunoSEQ multiplex PCR; TCRdb has only the in-frame clones, and not every one. The profile shows about 85,000 clones, approximately 65% of them singletons. The J gene is TRBJ2-1, the V gene TRBV5-1; D might be TRBD2 (5 bases). This clonotype originated in a man younger than 40 in good health and CMV-seronegative. The sample taken for sequencing was PBMCs. The CDR3 DNA reads as TGCGCCAGCAGCTCAGGACTTAGCTCCTACAATGAGCAGTTCTTC. It is translated as CASSSGLSSYNEQFF.